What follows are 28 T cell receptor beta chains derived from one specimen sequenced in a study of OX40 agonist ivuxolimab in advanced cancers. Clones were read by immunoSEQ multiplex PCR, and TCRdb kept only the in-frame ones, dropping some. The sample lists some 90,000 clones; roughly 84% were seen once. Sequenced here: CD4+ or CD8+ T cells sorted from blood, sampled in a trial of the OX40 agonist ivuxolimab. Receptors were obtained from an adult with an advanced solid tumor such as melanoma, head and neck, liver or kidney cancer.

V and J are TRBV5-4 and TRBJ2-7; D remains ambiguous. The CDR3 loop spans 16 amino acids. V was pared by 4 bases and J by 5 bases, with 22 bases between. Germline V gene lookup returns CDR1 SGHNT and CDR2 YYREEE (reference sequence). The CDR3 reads CASSPYRVGRGHEQYF. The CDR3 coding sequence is TGTGCCAGCAGCCCTTATCGGGTGGGCCGCGGACACGAGCAGTACTTC.

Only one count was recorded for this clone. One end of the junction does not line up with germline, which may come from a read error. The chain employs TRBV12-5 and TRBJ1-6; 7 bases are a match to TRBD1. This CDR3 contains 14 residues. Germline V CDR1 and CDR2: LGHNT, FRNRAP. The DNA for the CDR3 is TGTGCTAGTAGTTTTGAACAGGGGTTGTCACCCCTCCACTTT. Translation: CASSFEQGLSPLHF.

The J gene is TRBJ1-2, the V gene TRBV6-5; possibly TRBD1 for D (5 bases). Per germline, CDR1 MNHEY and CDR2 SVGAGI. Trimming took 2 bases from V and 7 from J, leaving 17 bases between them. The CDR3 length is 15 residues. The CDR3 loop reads CASSYASRTGAGYTF. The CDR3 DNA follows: TGTGCCAGCAGTTACGCCTCGAGGACTGGGGCTGGCTACACCTTC.

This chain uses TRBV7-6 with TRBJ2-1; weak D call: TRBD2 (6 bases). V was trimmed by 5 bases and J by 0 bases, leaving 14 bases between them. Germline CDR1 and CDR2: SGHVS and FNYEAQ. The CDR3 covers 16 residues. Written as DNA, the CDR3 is TGTGCCAGCAGCCCCCTGGGGGGTAACTCCTACAATGAGCAGTTCTTC. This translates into CASSPLGGNSYNEQFF.

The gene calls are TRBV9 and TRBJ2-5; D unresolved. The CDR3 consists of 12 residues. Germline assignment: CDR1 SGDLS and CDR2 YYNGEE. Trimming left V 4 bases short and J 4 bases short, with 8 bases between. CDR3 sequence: CASSPVGETQYF. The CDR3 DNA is TGTGCCAGCAGCCCCGTAGGAGAGACCCAGTACTTC.

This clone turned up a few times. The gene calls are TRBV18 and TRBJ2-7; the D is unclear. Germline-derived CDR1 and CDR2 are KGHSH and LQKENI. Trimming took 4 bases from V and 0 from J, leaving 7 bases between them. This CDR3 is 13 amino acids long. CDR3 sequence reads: CASSLTSSYEQYF. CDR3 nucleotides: TGTGCCAGCTCACTCACGAGCTCCTACGAGCAGTACTTC.

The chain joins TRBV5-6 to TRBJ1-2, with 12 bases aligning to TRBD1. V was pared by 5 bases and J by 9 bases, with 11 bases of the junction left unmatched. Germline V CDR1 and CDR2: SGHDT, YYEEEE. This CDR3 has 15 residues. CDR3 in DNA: TGTGCCAGCAGTAGTTCCGGGACAGGGGGCCCGCGCTACACCTTC. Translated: CASSSSGTGGPRYTF.

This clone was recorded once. Here the CDR3 DNA reads TGTGCCAGCAGGGGGTCATATGGCTACACCTTC. This translates into CASRGSYGYTF. The rearrangement joins TRBV6-5 to TRBJ1-2, with D uncertain. The CDR3 sequence is 11 residues long. The ends were cut back, 6 bases at V and 5 bases at J, with 7 bases in the middle. Germline CDR1 MNHEY, CDR2 SVGAGI.

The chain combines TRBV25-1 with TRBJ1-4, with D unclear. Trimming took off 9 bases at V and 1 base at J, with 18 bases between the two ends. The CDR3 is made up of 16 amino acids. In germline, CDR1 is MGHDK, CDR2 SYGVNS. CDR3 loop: CASVSGKSGTNEKLFF. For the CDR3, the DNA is TGTGCCAGTGTTTCTGGGAAGTCGGGAACTAATGAAAAACTGTTTTTT.

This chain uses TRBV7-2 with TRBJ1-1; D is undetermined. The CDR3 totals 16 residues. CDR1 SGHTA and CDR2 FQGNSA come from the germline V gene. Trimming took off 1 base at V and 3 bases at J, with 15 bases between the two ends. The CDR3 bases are TGTGCCAGCAGCTTAGGAGGTAGCTCTGGTTACACTGAAGCTTTCTTT. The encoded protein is CASSLGGSSGYTEAFF. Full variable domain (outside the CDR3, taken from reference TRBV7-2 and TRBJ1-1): GAGVSQSPSNKVTEKGKDVELRCDPISGHTALYWYRQSLGQGLEFLIYFQGNSAPDKSGLPSDRFSAERTGGSVSTLTIQRTQQEDSAVYLCASSLGGSSGYTEAFFGQGTRLTVV.

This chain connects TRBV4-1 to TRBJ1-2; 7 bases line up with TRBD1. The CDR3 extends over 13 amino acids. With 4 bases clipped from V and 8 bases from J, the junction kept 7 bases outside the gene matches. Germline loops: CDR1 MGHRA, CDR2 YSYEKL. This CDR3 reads CASSLGQAGGYTF. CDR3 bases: TGCGCCAGCAGCCTCGGACAGGCGGGAGGCTACACCTTC.

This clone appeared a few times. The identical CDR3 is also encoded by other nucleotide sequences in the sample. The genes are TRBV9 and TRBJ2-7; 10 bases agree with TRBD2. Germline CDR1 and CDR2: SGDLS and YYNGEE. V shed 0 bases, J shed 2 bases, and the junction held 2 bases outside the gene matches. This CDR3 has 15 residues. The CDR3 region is CASSVGSGGPYEQYF. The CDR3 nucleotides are TGTGCCAGCAGCGTAGGTAGCGGGGGGCCCTACGAGCAGTACTTC.

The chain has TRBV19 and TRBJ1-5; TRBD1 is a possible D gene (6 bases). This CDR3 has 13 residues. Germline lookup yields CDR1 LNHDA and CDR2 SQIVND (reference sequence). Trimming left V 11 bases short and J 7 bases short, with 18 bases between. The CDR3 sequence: CALREGVDQPQHF. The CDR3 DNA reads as TGTGCCTTAAGGGAGGGGGTCGACCAGCCCCAGCATTTT.

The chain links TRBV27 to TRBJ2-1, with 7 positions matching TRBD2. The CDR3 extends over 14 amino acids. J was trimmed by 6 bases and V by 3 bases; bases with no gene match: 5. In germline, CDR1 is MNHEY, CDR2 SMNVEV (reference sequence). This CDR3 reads CASSFLTSSNEQFF. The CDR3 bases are TGTGCCAGCAGTTTCCTGACTAGCAGCAATGAGCAGTTCTTC.

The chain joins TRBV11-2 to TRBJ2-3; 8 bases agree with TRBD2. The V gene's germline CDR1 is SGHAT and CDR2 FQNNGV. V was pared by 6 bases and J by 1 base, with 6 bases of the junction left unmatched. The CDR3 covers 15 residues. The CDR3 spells CASSTGTRGTDTQYF. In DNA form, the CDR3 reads TGTGCCAGCAGTACCGGGACTAGGGGCACAGATACGCAGTATTTT. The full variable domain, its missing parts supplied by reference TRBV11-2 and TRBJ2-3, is EAGVAQSPRYKIIEKRQSVAFWCNPISGHATLYWYQQILGQGPKLLIQFQNNGVVDDSQLPKDRFSAERLKGVDSTLKIQPAKLEDSAVYLCASSTGTRGTDTQYFGPGTRLTVL.

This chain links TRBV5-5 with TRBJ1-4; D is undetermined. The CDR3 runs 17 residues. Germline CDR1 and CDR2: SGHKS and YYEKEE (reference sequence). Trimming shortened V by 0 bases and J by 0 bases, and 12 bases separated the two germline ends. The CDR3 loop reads CASSLAGRRATNEKLFF. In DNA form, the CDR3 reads TGTGCCAGCAGCTTGGCCGGTAGACGAGCAACTAATGAAAAACTGTTTTTT. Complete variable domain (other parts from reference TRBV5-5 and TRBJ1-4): DAGVTQSPTHLIKTRGQQVTLRCSPISGHKSVSWYQQVLGQGPQFIFQYYEKEERGRGNFPDRFSARQFPNYSSELNVNALLLGDSALYLCASSLAGRRATNEKLFFGSGTQLSVL.

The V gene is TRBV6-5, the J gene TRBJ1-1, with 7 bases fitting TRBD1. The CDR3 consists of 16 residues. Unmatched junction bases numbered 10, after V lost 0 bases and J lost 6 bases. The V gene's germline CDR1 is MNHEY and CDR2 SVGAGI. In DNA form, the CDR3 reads TGTGCCAGCAGTTACTCAGCAGGGGGGATTGGCGCTGAAGCTTTCTTT. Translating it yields CASSYSAGGIGAEAFF.

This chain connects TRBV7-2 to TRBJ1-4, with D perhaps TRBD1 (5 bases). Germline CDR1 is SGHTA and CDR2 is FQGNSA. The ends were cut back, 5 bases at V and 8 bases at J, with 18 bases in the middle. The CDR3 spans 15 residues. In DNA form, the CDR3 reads TGTGCCAGCAGCCCGTGGGGGGGTGAGGGCGAAAAACTGTTTTTT. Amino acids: CASSPWGGEGEKLFF.

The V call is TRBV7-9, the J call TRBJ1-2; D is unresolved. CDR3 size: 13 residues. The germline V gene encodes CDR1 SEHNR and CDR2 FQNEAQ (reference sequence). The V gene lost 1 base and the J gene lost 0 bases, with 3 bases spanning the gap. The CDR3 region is CASSLDTNYGYTF. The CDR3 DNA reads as TGTGCCAGCAGCTTAGATACTAACTATGGCTACACCTTC.

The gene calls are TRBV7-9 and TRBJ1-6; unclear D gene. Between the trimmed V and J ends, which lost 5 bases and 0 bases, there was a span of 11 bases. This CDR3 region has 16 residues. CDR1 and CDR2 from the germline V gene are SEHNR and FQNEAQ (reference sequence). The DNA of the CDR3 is TGTGCCAGCAGCGCTAGCCCGAGCTCCTATAATTCACCCCTCCACTTT. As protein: CASSASPSSYNSPLHF.

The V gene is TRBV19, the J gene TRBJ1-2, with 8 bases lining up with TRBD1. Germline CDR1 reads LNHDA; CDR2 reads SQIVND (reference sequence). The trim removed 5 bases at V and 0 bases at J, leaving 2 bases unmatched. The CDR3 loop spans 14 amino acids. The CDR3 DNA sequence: TGTGCCAGTAGTCGACAGGGGTCTAACTATGGCTACACCTTC. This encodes CASSRQGSNYGYTF.

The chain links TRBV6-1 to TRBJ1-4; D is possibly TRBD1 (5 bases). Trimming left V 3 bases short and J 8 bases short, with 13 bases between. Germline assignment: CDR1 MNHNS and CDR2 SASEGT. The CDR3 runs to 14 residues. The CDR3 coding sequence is TGTGCCAGCAGTGAGGTCGGGGCCCTAGAAAAACTGTTTTTT. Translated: CASSEVGALEKLFF.

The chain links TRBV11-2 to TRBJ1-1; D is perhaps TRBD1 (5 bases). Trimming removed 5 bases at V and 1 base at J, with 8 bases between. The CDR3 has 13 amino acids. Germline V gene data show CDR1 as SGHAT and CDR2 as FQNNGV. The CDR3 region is CASSRGGNTEAFF. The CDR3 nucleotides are TGTGCCAGCAGCCGGGGGGGGAACACTGAAGCTTTCTTT.

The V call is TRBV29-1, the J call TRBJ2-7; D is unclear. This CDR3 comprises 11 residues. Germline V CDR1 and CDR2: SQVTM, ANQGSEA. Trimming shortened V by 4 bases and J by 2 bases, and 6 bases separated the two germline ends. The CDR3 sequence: CSVVNAYEQYF. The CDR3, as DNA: TGCAGCGTTGTCAATGCCTACGAGCAGTACTTC.

This CDR3 reads CASSPAYRGNEAFF. CDR3 coding DNA: TGCGCCAGCAGCCCCGCATACAGGGGAAATGAAGCTTTCTTT. The chain employs TRBV5-1 and TRBJ1-1; 7 positions match TRBD1. The CDR3 extends over 14 amino acids. V lost 4 bases to trimming and J lost 7 bases; unmatched junction nucleotides: 10. From germline, CDR1 is SGHRS and CDR2 YFSETQ.

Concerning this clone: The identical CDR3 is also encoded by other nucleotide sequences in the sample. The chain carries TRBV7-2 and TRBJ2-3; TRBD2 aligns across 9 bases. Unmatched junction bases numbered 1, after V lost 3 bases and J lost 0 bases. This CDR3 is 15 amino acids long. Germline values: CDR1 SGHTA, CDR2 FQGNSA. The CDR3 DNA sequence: TGTGCCAGCAGCTTGCGGGGGGGGAGCACAGATACGCAGTATTTT. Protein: CASSLRGGSTDTQYF.

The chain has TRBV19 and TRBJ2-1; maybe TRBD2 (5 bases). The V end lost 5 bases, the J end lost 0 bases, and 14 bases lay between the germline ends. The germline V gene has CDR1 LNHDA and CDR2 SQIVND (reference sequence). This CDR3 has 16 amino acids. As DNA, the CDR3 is TGTGCCAGTAGTTTCTCGACTACCCGCTCCTACAATGAGCAGTTCTTC. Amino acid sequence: CASSFSTTRSYNEQFF.

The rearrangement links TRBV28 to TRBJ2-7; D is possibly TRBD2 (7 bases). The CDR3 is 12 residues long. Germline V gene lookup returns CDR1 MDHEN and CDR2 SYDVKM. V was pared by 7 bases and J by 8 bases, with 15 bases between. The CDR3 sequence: CASTGGQTQQYF. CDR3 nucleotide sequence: TGTGCCAGCACCGGGGGGCAGACCCAGCAGTACTTC.